Sequencing of this TCR beta chain was carried out in a study of blood T cell repertoires in COVID-19. Source study methods: Amplification of reference gene primers provided the estimated nucleated cell counts. Measured with immunoSEQ multiplex PCR; TCRdb has only the in-frame clones, and not every one. V and J calls and clone size come straight from that table; D and trimming were deduced from the DNA. This table holds roughly 400,000 clones, less than 95% found once. The source is a man aged 18 to 29 who had recovered from COVID-19. The specimen sequenced was PBMCs or T cells enriched from blood (not recorded which).

CDR3: CASSPPSRYNEQFF. The CDR3 region has the DNA TGTGCCAGCTCACCACCTAGTCGGTACAATGAGCAGTTCTTC. The chain recombines TRBV18 with TRBJ2-1; D is undetermined. The CDR3 is 14 amino acids. The V and J ends lost 0 bases and 4 bases respectively, with 7 bases between them. The V gene's germline CDR1 is KGHSH and CDR2 LQKENI.